Following are 18 T cell receptor beta chains from one sample sequenced in a study of molecular identifiers for immune sequencing clone quantification. TCRdb called the PCR reads again in MiXCR, with one record for every CDR3 protein. The sample holds under 650,000 distinct CDR3 sequences, 15% to 20% seen once. The sample taken for sequencing was naive CD8+ T cells from blood, with Jurkat cell RNA spiked in. Specified subset: FACS-sorted CD8+CD4-CCR7+CD45RA+ naive T cells. Source of these receptors: a human donor in good health. Some libraries in this study had Jurkat cell RNA spiked in.

This chain uses TRBV5-6 with TRBJ2-1; a weak D match, TRBD2 (6 bases). V was cut by 0 bases and J by 1 base, with 17 bases left in between. The CDR3 contains 18 residues. Per germline, CDR1 SGHDT and CDR2 YYEEEE. In DNA, the CDR3 is TGTGCCAGCAGCTTGGGTAGCGGCCGAACTACATCCTACAATGAGCAGTTCTTC. Protein product: CASSLGSGRTTSYNEQFF.

This clonotype was recorded at least ten times. The chain links TRBV18 to TRBJ1-1; D uncertain. V was trimmed by 5 bases and J by 6 bases, leaving 16 bases between them. The germline V gene has CDR1 KGHSH and CDR2 LQKENI. This CDR3 contains 14 residues. Here the CDR3 DNA reads TGTGCCAGCTCAGGAGACGCCTTGGGTCCTGAAGCTTTCTTT. Translating it yields CASSGDALGPEAFF.

Only a few counts were recorded for this clonotype. At one boundary the junction diverges from the germline segment, which might be a read error. This sequence joins TRBV5-6 and TRBJ2-7; 7 positions agree with TRBD1. The CDR3 covers 15 residues. Per the germline V gene, CDR1 is SGHDT and CDR2 is YYEEEE. As DNA, the CDR3 is TGTGCCGGCAGCTGGCCGGGACAGAACTCCTACGAGCAGTACTTC. Protein product: CAGSWPGQNSYEQYF.

The table lists this clonotype with many counts. The V gene is TRBV27, the J gene TRBJ2-3; D is unclear. The CDR3 is 13 amino acids. V was cut by 4 bases and J by 3 bases, with 8 bases left in between. CDR1 and CDR2 from the germline V gene are MNHEY and SMNVEV (reference sequence). The CDR3 here is CASSWTPTDTQYF. For the CDR3, the DNA is TGTGCCAGCAGTTGGACCCCGACAGATACGCAGTATTTT.

The V and J genes are TRBV5-1 and TRBJ2-1; the D gene could be TRBD1 or TRBD2 (5 bases each). The CDR3 is made up of 13 amino acids. Germline V CDR1 and CDR2: SGHRS, YFSETQ. Trimming removed 0 bases at V and 13 bases at J, with 14 bases between. CDR3 sequence reads: CASSLVAGSPQFF. The CDR3 nucleotides are TGCGCCAGCAGCTTGGTGGCAGGGAGCCCTCAGTTCTTC.

The chain joins TRBV28 to TRBJ2-1, with 11 bases matching TRBD2. V shed 4 bases, J shed 2 bases, and the junction held 4 bases outside the gene matches. Germline V gene sequence: CDR1 MDHEN, CDR2 SYDVKM. The length of the CDR3 is 16 residues. CDR3 amino acids: CASSYLAGGTYNEQFF. The DNA of the CDR3 is TGTGCCAGCAGTTATTTAGCGGGAGGGACCTACAATGAGCAGTTCTTC.

The rearrangement joins TRBV5-1 to TRBJ1-2; a weak D match, TRBD1 (5 bases). V was clipped by 1 base and J by 8 bases, with 9 bases between them. CDR1 and CDR2 from the germline V gene are SGHRS and YFSETQ. The CDR3 is made up of 12 amino acids. CDR3 sequence: CASSLNRNGYTF. In nucleotides, the CDR3 is TGCGCCAGCAGCTTGAACAGGAACGGCTACACCTTC.

This clonotype was seen ten or more times. V gene TRBV7-9 combines with J gene TRBJ2-5; no definite D call. The CDR3 sequence is 14 residues long. In germline, CDR1 is SEHNR, CDR2 FQNEAQ (reference sequence). With 5 bases removed from V and 3 bases from J, the gap between germline ends came to 13 bases. In DNA, the CDR3 is TGTGCCAGCAGCCAGGACGTAGACGAAGAGACCCAGTACTTC. This gives the protein CASSQDVDEETQYF.

The chain has TRBV27 and TRBJ2-1; D possibly matches TRBD1 or TRBD2 (5 bases each). Trimming removed 5 bases at V and 9 bases at J, with 14 bases between. CDR3 length: 13 residues. From germline, CDR1 is MNHEY and CDR2 SMNVEV (reference sequence). CDR3 sequence: CASSVSGRGEQFF. Written as DNA, the CDR3 is TGTGCCAGCAGTGTCTCGGGACGAGGTGAGCAGTTCTTC.

This clonotype was observed a few times. This chain connects TRBV6-1 to TRBJ1-1; a weak D match, TRBD1 (5 bases). The CDR3 has 14 amino acids. Deletions cut 6 bases from V and 7 bases from J, with 18 bases between. The germline gives CDR1 MNHNS, CDR2 SASEGT. The CDR3 is CASSVYKGQVEAFF. CDR3 in DNA: TGTGCCAGCAGCGTATACAAGGGGCAGGTTGAAGCTTTCTTT.

With respect to this clonotype: A much larger clone lies one base from this, so it may be a read error. V usage is TRBV19 and J usage is TRBJ2-3; 8 bases are shared with TRBD2. The CDR3 has 15 amino acids. In germline, CDR1 is LNHDA, CDR2 SQIVND (reference sequence). The CDR3 spells CASRTGTRSTDTLYF. CDR3 in DNA: TGTGCCAGTAGAACCGGGACTAGATCCACAGATACGCTGTATTTT.

There are a few counts of this clonotype. The chain links TRBV4-1 to TRBJ2-7; possibly TRBD1 for D (5 bases). The germline gives CDR1 MGHRA, CDR2 YSYEKL. CDR3 length: 17 amino acids. The V and J ends lost 3 bases and 3 bases respectively, with 21 bases between them. DNA of the CDR3: TGCGCCAGCAGCCACCAGACAGCCGAAATTCGGATCTACGAGCAGTACTTC. Protein: CASSHQTAEIRIYEQYF.

This clonotype was found many times. The chain uses TRBV19 and TRBJ1-2; no clear D gene. The ends were cut back, 3 bases at V and 2 bases at J, with 7 bases in the middle. Germline CDR1 reads LNHDA; CDR2 reads SQIVND (reference sequence). The CDR3 covers 13 residues. CDR3 in DNA: TGTGCCAGTAGTATTGACACGAACTATGGCTACACCTTC. The encoded protein is CASSIDTNYGYTF.

This clonotype was counted once. This chain connects TRBV7-2 to TRBJ1-5, with unresolved D. The V gene lost 3 bases and the J gene lost 4 bases, with 7 bases spanning the gap. The CDR3 runs 13 residues. The germline CDR1 and CDR2 sequences are SGHTA and FQGNSA. The CDR3 nucleotides read TGTGCCAGCAGCTTTAGGGAGAATCAGCCCCAGCATTTT. Protein: CASSFRENQPQHF. Variable domain in full (rest from reference TRBV7-2 and TRBJ1-5): GAGVSQSPSNKVTEKGKDVELRCDPISGHTALYWYRQSLGQGLEFLIYFQGNSAPDKSGLPSDRFSAERTGGSVSTLTIQRTQQEDSAVYLCASSFRENQPQHFGDGTRLSIL.

Ten or more counts support this clonotype. This rearrangement joins TRBV12-3 or TRBV12-4 to TRBJ1-1; 10 bases line up with TRBD1. The length of the CDR3 is 15 residues. V was pared by 6 bases and J by 0 bases, with 4 bases of the junction left unmatched. CDR3 in amino acids: CASRPGQGMNTEAFF. CDR3 in DNA: TGTGCCAGCAGGCCGGGACAGGGGATGAACACTGAAGCTTTCTTT.

This clonotype has at least ten counts. The V gene is TRBV19, the J gene TRBJ2-7, with D perhaps assigned TRBD1 or TRBD2 (5 bases each). Trimming stripped 7 bases from V and 2 bases from J, with 15 bases between. This CDR3 has 14 residues. Germline CDR1 and CDR2: LNHDA and SQIVND (reference sequence). The CDR3 loop reads CASTPGTAPYEQYF. DNA of the CDR3: TGTGCCAGTACCCCCGGGACGGCTCCCTACGAGCAGTACTTC.

This clonotype was observed a single time. This may stem from a read error, because a much larger clone lies one nucleotide away. The conserved final phenylalanine or tryptophan is absent from the CDR3, which likely points to a read error. Because the CDR3's place on the DNA is in doubt, the DNA is left out and the CDR3 is given as listed by TCRdb. The J gene is TRBJ2-5, the V gene TRBV21-1; the D call of TRBD1 is as the table states it, not checked on the DNA. TRBV21-1 counts as a pseudogene. From its first to its last residue, the CDR3 has 14 amino acids. CDR3: CASRMDRGLETQYL.

This clonotype was seen a handful of times. V is TRBV29-1 and J is TRBJ2-7; 8 bases are a match to TRBD2. The germline CDR1 and CDR2 sequences are SQVTM and ANQGSEA. The CDR3 sequence is 12 residues long. The CDR3 DNA reads as TGCTCGTCTAGCGGGCCGGACTACGAGCAGTACTTC. Translating it yields CSSSGPDYEQYF.